This TCR beta chain was identified during a study of Tregs in tolerant kidney transplant recipients. Here immunoSEQ multiplex PCR was the method, and the copy in TCRdb shows in-frame clones only, minus some. The sample has fewer than 100,000 clones; approximately 93% are singletons. Germline V gives CDR1 SGHNT, CDR2 YYREEE (reference sequence). The CDR3 covers 14 residues. V shed 5 bases, J shed 6 bases, and the junction held 10 bases outside the gene matches. The sequence came from a human donor who received a combined kidney and bone marrow transplant. The chain couples TRBV5-4 to TRBJ2-7, with 8 bases matching TRBD1. The sample was CD4+ T cells from blood, taken before the transplant. This chain's CDR3 is CASSLRQGAGEQYF. In DNA, the CDR3 is TGTGCCAGCAGTTTACGCCAGGGGGCCGGCGAGCAGTACTTC.